This TCR beta chain came from a study of blood T cells in healthy people across ages. At the level of the study: Template switching retrieved approximately one barcoded beta molecule for each two T cells.

The use of a sample-barcoded 5' primer and a J-beta primer mix characterized a second PCR of roughly 7 to 11 cycles. TCRdb re-derived calls from the 5' RACE reads in MiXCR, one entry per CDR3 protein. The top ten hold 9.5% to 13% of the sample, which has some 890,000 distinct CDR3 sequences, almost 30% seen once. The CDR3 loop spans 13 amino acids. CDR1 and CDR2 (germline): SNHLY, FYNNEI. Study-level findings and limits: PBMCs were not sorted, which prevented a conclusive comparison of naive versus antigen-experienced cells.

Staff drew 8 to 10 milliliters of peripheral blood from each donor. As for this clonotype: Its antigen is still unknown. A much larger clonotype is one base distant, so this may be a read error.

These same data were also listed under a study on T cells of mothers and their children. According to that study: Reads recorded for TCR beta CDR3 numbered over 9 million per mother and several million per child.

This receptor was obtained from a middle-aged woman in good health. The source material was blood. J is TRBJ2-3 and V is TRBV2; D gene ambiguous. CDR3 nucleotides: TGTGTCAGCAAGGCGGATAGCACAGATACGCAGTATTTT. Its translation: CVSKADSTDTQYF.